These 25 T cell receptor beta chains were all obtained from the same sample, sequenced in a study of cytomegalovirus exposure and HLA in healthy donors. The PCR was carried out with 60 Vbeta primers and 13 Jbeta primers. The data were produced by immunoSEQ multiplex PCR, yet TCRdb's version contains in-frame clones alone and is incomplete. The specimen's table records some 110,000 clones. Sequencing was carried out using PBMCs. The receptors come from a man aged 40-50 years in good health and CMV-seropositive.

This sequence joins TRBV7-9 and TRBJ1-4; D is unresolved. Germline CDR1 SEHNR, CDR2 FQNEAQ (reference sequence). The length of the CDR3 is 15 residues. Trimming stripped 3 bases from V and 6 bases from J, with 14 bases between. CDR3 sequence (DNA): TGTGCCAGCAGCTTGGCTAAGTCGGGTGATGAAAAACTGTTTTTT. Protein product: CASSLAKSGDEKLFF.

V is TRBV28 and J is TRBJ1-1, with no clear D. The CDR3 sequence is 11 residues long. The germline V gene encodes CDR1 MDHEN and CDR2 SYDVKM. With 8 bases removed from V and 6 bases from J, the gap between germline ends came to 10 bases. The CDR3 loop reads CASARMSEAFF. CDR3 nucleotide sequence: TGTGCCAGCGCCAGGATGTCTGAAGCTTTCTTT.

The chain links TRBV7-3 to TRBJ2-1; maybe TRBD1 (5 bases). Per the germline V gene, CDR1 is SGHTA and CDR2 is FQGTGA. Trimming cost V 2 bases and J 3 bases, with 11 bases left between them. This CDR3 comprises 15 residues. The CDR3 sequence: CASSLDSSGYNEQFF. CDR3 DNA: TGTGCCAGCAGCTTAGACAGCTCAGGCTACAATGAGCAGTTCTTC.

The chain uses TRBV6-5 and TRBJ2-7, with D possibly TRBD1 on 5 matching bases. The V gene lost 6 bases and the J gene lost 1 base, with 7 bases spanning the gap. The CDR3 consists of 12 residues. Germline V gene sequence: CDR1 MNHEY, CDR2 SVGAGI. The CDR3 is CASSTGSYEQYF. CDR3 coding DNA: TGTGCCAGCAGCACAGGTTCCTACGAGCAGTACTTC.

The V call is TRBV19, the J call TRBJ2-2; 10 bases fit TRBD1. CDR3 length: 15 amino acids. Germline CDR1 reads LNHDA; CDR2 reads SQIVND (reference sequence). Germline trimming cut 1 base from V and 7 bases from J; bases unmatched to any gene: 3. CDR3 sequence: CASSIGQGAVGELFF. CDR3 in DNA: TGTGCCAGTAGTATAGGACAGGGGGCGGTCGGGGAGCTGTTTTTT.

The V and J genes are TRBV5-1 and TRBJ2-5; a weak D match, TRBD2 (6 bases). Germline CDR1 is SGHRS and CDR2 is YFSETQ. V was cut by 0 bases and J by 3 bases, with 12 bases left in between. The CDR3 loop spans 15 amino acids. CDR3 DNA sequence: TGCGCCAGCAGCTTGGGACTAGGGTCTAAAGAGACCCAGTACTTC. Its translation: CASSLGLGSKETQYF.

The V and J genes are TRBV28 and TRBJ2-7; maybe TRBD2 (6 bases). The CDR3 consists of 15 residues. Trimming took 6 bases from V and 0 from J, leaving 15 bases between them. Germline-derived CDR1 and CDR2 are MDHEN and SYDVKM. The CDR3 reads CASRSGLASSYEQYF. In DNA form, the CDR3 reads TGTGCCAGCAGATCGGGACTTGCTAGCTCCTACGAGCAGTACTTC.

The rearrangement links TRBV6-1 to TRBJ2-7; 10 bases match TRBD1. CDR1 is MNHNS and CDR2 is SASEGT in the germline V gene. The V segment lost 5 bases and the J segment 3 bases; nucleotides outside the gene matches: 7. This CDR3 is 15 amino acids long. Here the CDR3 DNA reads TGTGCCAGCAGTTCTCGTGGACAGGGGGTCTACGAGCAGTACTTC. Its protein product is CASSSRGQGVYEQYF.

The V gene is TRBV6-5, the J gene TRBJ2-7, with TRBD2 as a possible D gene (6 bases). The CDR3 is 14 residues long. Germline values: CDR1 MNHEY, CDR2 SVGAGI. Trimming pared 5 bases from V and 3 bases from J, leaving 14 bases between. This CDR3 reads CASSSTPGVYEQYF. The CDR3, as DNA: TGTGCCAGCAGTAGTACTCCGGGGGTCTACGAGCAGTACTTC.

The rearrangement joins TRBV10-3 to TRBJ1-5; a possible D gene is TRBD1 (6 bases). V dropped 10 bases and J dropped 3 bases, with 10 bases sitting between them. The CDR3 sequence is 12 residues long. From germline, CDR1 is ENHRY and CDR2 SYGVKD. The CDR3 loop is CANGQYNQPQHF. CDR3 nucleotides: TGTGCCAACGGACAGTACAATCAGCCCCAGCATTTT.

V usage is TRBV9 and J usage is TRBJ1-2; D is ambiguous. The CDR3 spans 14 residues. Germline assignment: CDR1 SGDLS and CDR2 YYNGEE. V gave up 3 bases and J gave up 5 bases, with 14 bases separating them. CDR3 sequence: CASSDRSATYGYTF. CDR3 coding DNA: TGTGCCAGCAGCGACCGGTCCGCCACTTATGGCTACACCTTC.

This chain links TRBV28 with TRBJ2-7, with TRBD2 matching over 9 bases. After removal of 6 bases from V and 5 bases from J, the junction contained 8 bases not matched to a gene. Looked up from germline, CDR1 is MDHEN and CDR2 is SYDVKM. CDR3 length: 14 residues. The CDR3 reads CASRDSGSKNEQYF. The DNA for the CDR3 is TGTGCCAGCAGGGATAGCGGGAGTAAGAACGAGCAGTACTTC.

The rearrangement joins TRBV2 to TRBJ2-2; D ambiguous. This CDR3 spans 13 amino acids. V lost 6 bases, J lost 2 bases, and 7 bases lay in between. Germline CDR1 reads SNHLY; CDR2 reads FYNNEI. The CDR3 bases are TGTGCCAGCAGAGCTGATAACACCGGGGAGCTGTTTTTT. The encoded protein is CASRADNTGELFF.

V and J are TRBV7-2 and TRBJ2-2; a weak D match, TRBD2 (6 bases). V lost 4 bases to trimming and J lost 3 bases, with 15 bases between them. The germline V gene encodes CDR1 SGHTA and CDR2 FQGNSA. This CDR3 comprises 16 residues. CDR3 nucleotide sequence: TGTGCCAGCAGCTCCTACTTGGGAGGTTACACCGGGGAGCTGTTTTTT. Translating gives CASSSYLGGYTGELFF.

This chain links TRBV6-5 with TRBJ2-4, with D possibly TRBD1 on 7 matching bases. Trimming removed 5 bases at V and 11 bases at J, with 13 bases between. CDR1 is MNHEY, CDR2 SVGAGI, per germline. CDR3 length equals 12 residues. The CDR3 DNA follows: TGTGCCAGCAGTCCAGGAGGGACAGTTCAGTACTTC. It encodes CASSPGGTVQYF.

CDR3 nucleotide sequence: TGTGCCAGCAGCCCGCCCAAGCGGGAGGGACCATCTCTCTACGAGCAGTACTTC. Translation: CASSPPKREGPSLYEQYF. The V gene is TRBV7-9, the J gene TRBJ2-7, with TRBD2 matching 10 bases. This CDR3 contains 18 residues. The J segment lost 3 bases and the V segment lost 5 bases, leaving 16 bases of the junction unmatched. Per the germline V gene, CDR1 is SEHNR and CDR2 is FQNEAQ (reference sequence).

In DNA, the CDR3 is TGTGCCACCAGCAGAGATCGGCGGAATATCGTTGCAACTAATGAAAAACTGTTTTTT. Translated: CATSRDRRNIVATNEKLFF. The J gene is TRBJ1-4, the V gene TRBV15; D not certain. CDR1 and CDR2 (germline): LNHNV, YYDKDF (reference sequence). CDR3 size: 19 residues. V lost 0 bases to trimming and J lost 0 bases, with 17 bases between them.

The chain recombines TRBV29-1 with TRBJ1-5; D is perhaps TRBD1 (6 bases). V lost 3 bases and J 5 bases, leaving 20 bases between the germline ends. The CDR3 consists of 16 residues. CDR1 and CDR2 (germline): SQVTM, ANQGSEA. This chain's CDR3 is CSVEFKQGRYHQPQHF. The CDR3 region has the DNA TGCAGCGTTGAGTTTAAACAGGGACGCTACCATCAGCCCCAGCATTTT.

This chain uses TRBV6-5 with TRBJ1-3; 8 bases map to TRBD1. The CDR3 sequence is 15 residues long. Germline assignment: CDR1 MNHEY and CDR2 SVGAGI. The V and J ends lost 5 bases and 4 bases, in that order; junction bases with no gene match: 7. The CDR3: CASSPDRAFGNTIYF. In nucleotides, the CDR3 is TGTGCCAGCAGTCCGGACAGGGCATTCGGAAACACCATATATTTT.

V usage is TRBV4-1 and J usage is TRBJ2-7; D call uncertain. The germline V gene has CDR1 MGHRA and CDR2 YSYEKL. The CDR3 sequence is 14 residues long. The ends were cut back, 0 bases at V and 4 bases at J, with 10 bases in the middle. CDR3 DNA: TGCGCCAGCAGCCAAGAGAGTCAACCTTACGAGCAGTACTTC. Translation gives CASSQESQPYEQYF.

V and J are TRBV28 and TRBJ2-7, with D maybe TRBD1 (6 bases). Germline loops: CDR1 MDHEN, CDR2 SYDVKM. Deletions cut 1 base from V and 0 bases from J, with 10 bases between. This CDR3 is 15 amino acids long. CDR3 loop: CASSLSGVDSYEQYF. The CDR3, as DNA: TGTGCCAGCAGTTTATCAGGGGTAGACTCCTACGAGCAGTACTTC.

The rearrangement joins TRBV7-9 to TRBJ2-7; 11 nucleotides agree with TRBD2. V was clipped by 2 bases and J by 5 bases; unmatched bases: 5. Germline CDR1 and CDR2: SEHNR and FQNEAQ (reference sequence). This CDR3 comprises 15 residues. This CDR3 reads CASSLRLAGSNEQYF. The CDR3 DNA is TGTGCCAGCAGCTTACGACTAGCGGGATCAAACGAGCAGTACTTC.

This chain uses TRBV5-1 with TRBJ2-1, with D hard to call. Germline V gives CDR1 SGHRS, CDR2 YFSETQ. This CDR3 contains 15 residues. The V end was cut by 4 bases, the J end by 4 bases, with 15 bases between. For the CDR3, the DNA is TGCGCCAGCAGCCGAGGTGTCGGAGCATACAATGAGCAGTTCTTC. It codes for CASSRGVGAYNEQFF.

This chain connects TRBV10-1 to TRBJ2-2, with 9 bases matching TRBD2. The V segment lost 6 bases and the J segment 0 bases; nucleotides outside the gene matches: 5. CDR3 length equals 16 residues. Germline values: CDR1 WNHNN, CDR2 SYGVQD (reference sequence). CDR3 sequence: CASSPVAGANTGELFF. CDR3 coding DNA: TGCGCCAGCAGCCCAGTAGCGGGAGCGAACACCGGGGAGCTGTTTTTT.

This chain uses TRBV28 with TRBJ2-2, with D perhaps TRBD2 (7 bases). Germline loops: CDR1 MDHEN, CDR2 SYDVKM. The CDR3 consists of 15 residues. V lost 5 bases and J lost 3, with 13 bases in between. CDR3 sequence (DNA): TGTGCCAGCAGTAAGGGGGGGGCGTACACCGGGGAGCTGTTTTTT. This encodes CASSKGGAYTGELFF.